These 12 T cell receptor beta chains originate from one sample sequenced in a study of tumor-infiltrating lymphocytes in primary liver carcinoma. A constant-region primer served to make TCR beta cDNA from about 490 ng total RNA. What produced the TCR beta libraries was three nested multiplex PCR rounds using slightly modified ARM-PCR. Use of TRBV1-TRBV30 forward primers with a C-beta reverse primer characterized the first two PCR rounds, which lasted about 11 cycles each. TCRdb used MiXCR to reprocess the multiplex PCR reads, holding one entry per CDR3 protein. Of 190,000 or so distinct CDR3 sequences in the sample, 65% were seen once. In addition to blood RNA drawn from unsorted whole blood, germline DNA was extracted. Sequencing input: peripheral blood. These receptors came from a woman aged 60-75 years with primary liver carcinoma and hepatitis B virus infection.

With respect to this clonotype: No conserved phenylalanine or tryptophan is present at the end of the CDR3, so a read error is the likely explanation. This chain connects TRBV5-4 to TRBJ2-7; D is unresolved. The V gene's germline CDR1 is SGHNT and CDR2 YYREEE (reference sequence). The CDR3 is 14 amino acids. Deletions cut 3 bases from V and 3 bases from J, with 13 bases between. The CDR3 DNA reads as TGTGCCAGCAGCTCGGAGCTGGGTGGCTACGAGCAGTACTCC. Residues: CASSSELGGYEQYS.

The CDR3 region has the DNA TGTGCCAGCAGTTACCCGGCCGGGGGCAATCAGCCCCAGCATTTT. Translated, it gives CASSYPAGGNQPQHF. V gene TRBV6-6 combines with J gene TRBJ1-5; D not certain. CDR1 MNHNY and CDR2 SVGAGI come from the germline V gene (reference sequence). This CDR3 has 15 residues. V lost 2 bases, J lost 2 bases, and 10 bases lay in between.

Notes on this clonotype: Germline is not matched at one junction end, which may reflect a read error. The chain carries TRBV12-3 or TRBV12-4 and TRBJ2-3; 9 nucleotides agree with TRBD2. The CDR3 totals 17 residues. CDR3: CAISFSLAGVRTDTQYF. In nucleotides, the CDR3 is TGTGCCATCAGTTTCTCCTTAGCGGGAGTTCGTACGGATACGCAGTATTTT.

Points on this clonotype: Possible read error: a much larger clone is one base away. The J gene is TRBJ2-7, the V gene TRBV6-1; D might be TRBD1 (5 bases). The germline V and J ends were trimmed by 2 bases and 3 bases, with 17 bases remaining between them. CDR1 is MNHNS and CDR2 is SASEGT in the germline V gene. The CDR3 is 16 amino acids. CDR3 DNA: TGTGCCAGCAGTGAACGCAGCGACAGTTCCTTCTACGAGCAGTACTTC. This gives the protein CASSERSDSSFYEQYF.

The genes are TRBV23-1 and TRBJ2-3; 11 bases are a match to TRBD2. TRBV23-1 is assigned to the ORF class and has an uncertain function. V shed 0 bases and J 11 bases; nucleotides not matched to a gene: 16. The CDR3 is 18 residues long. In nucleotides, the CDR3 is TGCGCCAGCAGTCAATCGGTGATCCTCGGGACTAGCGGAAATATGCAGTATTTT. This codes for CASSQSVILGTSGNMQYF.

This chain joins TRBV6-1 and TRBJ2-7, with TRBD1 identical over 7 bases. This CDR3 has 14 amino acids. Trimming cost V 2 bases and J 2 bases; bases outside gene matches: 3. Germline V lookup: CDR1 MNHNS, CDR2 SASEGT. CDR3 in DNA: TGTGCCAGCAGTGAACGACAGGGACCCTACGAGCAGTACTTC. Its protein product is CASSERQGPYEQYF.

Remarks on this clonotype: Given a much more abundant clone one base away, this may be a read error. The CDR3 protein is CASSPRLRWGNTEAFF. The CDR3 DNA sequence: TGTGCCAGCAGCCCCCGCCTGAGATGGGGGAACACTGAAGCTTTCTTT. The chain has TRBV7-8 and TRBJ1-1; no reliable D call. There are 16 residues in the CDR3. Trimming took off 5 bases at V and 1 base at J, with 17 bases between the two ends. Germline V lookup: CDR1 SGHVS, CDR2 FQNEAQ.

Note on this clonotype: Germline and junction disagree at one end, which may indicate a read error. J is TRBJ2-7 and V is TRBV11-1; 8 nucleotides line up with TRBD1. CDR1 is SGHAT and CDR2 is FQDESV in the germline V gene (reference sequence). The CDR3 has 15 amino acids. The CDR3 nucleotides read TGTGCCAGAAGCCACGGCCGGGACAGGCTAGGCGAGCAGCACTTC. Protein product: CARSHGRDRLGEQHF.

Worth noting for this clonotype: This may come from a read error, since a much larger clone is one base off. The chain is built from TRBV6-1 and TRBJ2-1; D gene ambiguous. V shed 2 bases and J shed 0 bases, with 11 bases lying between them. The germline gives CDR1 MNHNS, CDR2 SASEGT. The CDR3 loop spans 16 amino acids. The CDR3 bases are TGTGCCAGCAGTGAAAGGGTATACTACTCCTACAATGAGCAGTTCTTC. As protein: CASSERVYYSYNEQFF.

Regarding this clonotype: One junction end does not reproduce the germline sequence, and a read error may be involved. The V gene is TRBV11-2, the J gene TRBJ2-3; D possibly uses TRBD1 or TRBD2 (5 bases each). The CDR3 has 15 residues. Germline V gene sequence: CDR1 SGHAT, CDR2 FQNNGV. The CDR3 bases are TGTGCCAACAGCTTGGACTGGAAGACGACAGATACGCACTATTTT. Translating it yields CANSLDWKTTDTHYF.

Remarks on this clonotype: Given a much more abundant clone one base away, this may be a read error. The V and J genes are TRBV6-1 and TRBJ2-7; D tentatively fits TRBD1 or TRBD2 (6 bases each). Deletions cut 2 bases from V and 3 bases from J, with 14 bases between. CDR1 and CDR2 from the germline V gene are MNHNS and SASEGT. This CDR3 region has 15 residues. The CDR3 DNA is TGTGCCAGCAGTGAAAGGGGGGACACTAACTACGAGCAGTACTTC. It yields the protein CASSERGDTNYEQYF.

This clonotype was counted at least ten times. The V and J genes are TRBV6-1 and TRBJ1-1, with D possibly being TRBD1 (5 bases). CDR1 is MNHNS and CDR2 is SASEGT in the germline V gene. V was pared by 4 bases and J by 0 bases, with 12 bases between. The CDR3 extends over 15 amino acids. CDR3 DNA sequence: TGTGCCAGCAGTGCCACTATACAGGTGAACACTGAAGCTTTCTTT. Amino acids: CASSATIQVNTEAFF.